The T cell receptor beta chain described here comes from a study of blood T cell repertoires in COVID-19. At the level of the study: PBMCs, B-cell-depleted T cells, or T cells were the source of the cDNA or gDNA that made up the material.

How the authors handled the data: Estimation of nucleated cell counts relied on the amplification of reference gene primers. Produced via immunoSEQ multiplex PCR; TCRdb's table is partial and in-frame only. V and J calls and clone size are copied from that table; D and trimming were computed from the DNA. The sample comprises more than 150,000 clones, about 82% of which are singletons, and under 5.5% rests with the top ten. Germline V gives CDR1 MNHEY, CDR2 SMNVEV (reference sequence). The junction had 8 bases not matched to a gene; V was cut back by 5 bases and J by 4 bases. The CDR3 is 17 residues long.

V and J are TRBV27 and TRBJ2-2; 12 nucleotides match TRBD2. The clonotype originates from a woman in her 30s with acute or convalescent COVID-19. Sample: peripheral blood. The CDR3 coding sequence is TGTGCCAGCAGTGGTGGACTAGCGGGGCGGCTCACCGGGGAGCTGTTTTTT. Its protein product is CASSGGLAGRLTGELFF.